The TCR beta chain under discussion was sequenced for a study of T cell responses to AZD1222 COVID-19 vaccine. Whole-study findings and limits: The number of AZD1222 recipients seropositive at baseline was only 5 to 7. After the peak T cell response, and only then, were repertoires sampled. The study found Spike-specific TCR breadth and depth rose after two AZD1222 doses. Vaccine-associated CD4 TCRs ranged over spike, dominating at 160-218 and 743-854.

Trimming left V 9 bases short and J 5 bases short, with 14 bases between. This CDR3 spans 12 amino acids. In regard to this clone: Its specificity is unknown.

The data were produced by immunoSEQ multiplex PCR, yet TCRdb's version contains in-frame clones alone and is incomplete. The sample has 95,000 to 100,000 clones; 90% are singletons. The TCR comes from an adult in good health. The chain employs TRBV12-3 or TRBV12-4 and TRBJ2-7; D call uncertain. Sequences were derived from peripheral blood, sampled on day 0 of AZD1222 vaccination. CDR3 residues: CASSPALHEQYF. The CDR3 DNA reads as TGTGCCAGTAGCCCGGCCCTCCACGAGCAGTACTTC.